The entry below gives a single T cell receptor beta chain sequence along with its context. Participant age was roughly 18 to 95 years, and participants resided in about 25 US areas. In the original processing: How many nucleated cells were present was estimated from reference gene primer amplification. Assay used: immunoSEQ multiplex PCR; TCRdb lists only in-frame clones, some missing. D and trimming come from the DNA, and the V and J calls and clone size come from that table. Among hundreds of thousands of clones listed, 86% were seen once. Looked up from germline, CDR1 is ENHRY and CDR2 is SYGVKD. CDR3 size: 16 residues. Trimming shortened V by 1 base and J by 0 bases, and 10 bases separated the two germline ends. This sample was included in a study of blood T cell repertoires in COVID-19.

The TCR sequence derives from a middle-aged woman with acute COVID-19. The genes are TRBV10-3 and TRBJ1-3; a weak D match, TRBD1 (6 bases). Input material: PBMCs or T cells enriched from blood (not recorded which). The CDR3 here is CAISEYRETSGNTIYF. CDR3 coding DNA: TGTGCCATCAGTGAGTACAGGGAGACCTCTGGAAACACCATATATTTT.